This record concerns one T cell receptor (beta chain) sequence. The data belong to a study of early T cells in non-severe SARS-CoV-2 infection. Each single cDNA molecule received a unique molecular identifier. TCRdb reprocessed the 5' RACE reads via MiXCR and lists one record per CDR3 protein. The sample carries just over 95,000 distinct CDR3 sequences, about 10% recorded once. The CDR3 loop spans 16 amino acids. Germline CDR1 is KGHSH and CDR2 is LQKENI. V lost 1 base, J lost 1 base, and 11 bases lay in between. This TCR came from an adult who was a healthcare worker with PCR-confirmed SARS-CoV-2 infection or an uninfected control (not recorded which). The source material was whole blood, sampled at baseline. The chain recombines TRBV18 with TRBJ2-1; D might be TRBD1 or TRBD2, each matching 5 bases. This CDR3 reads CASSPLRGTSYNEQFF. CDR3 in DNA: TGTGCCAGCTCACCACTACGTGGGACGTCCTACAATGAGCAGTTCTTC. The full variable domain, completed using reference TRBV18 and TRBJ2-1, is NAGVMQNPRHLVRRRGQEARLRCSPMKGHSHVYWYRQLPEEGLKFMVYLQKENIIDESGMPKERFSAEFPKEGPSILRIQQVVRGDSAAYFCASSPLRGTSYNEQFFGPGTRLTVL.